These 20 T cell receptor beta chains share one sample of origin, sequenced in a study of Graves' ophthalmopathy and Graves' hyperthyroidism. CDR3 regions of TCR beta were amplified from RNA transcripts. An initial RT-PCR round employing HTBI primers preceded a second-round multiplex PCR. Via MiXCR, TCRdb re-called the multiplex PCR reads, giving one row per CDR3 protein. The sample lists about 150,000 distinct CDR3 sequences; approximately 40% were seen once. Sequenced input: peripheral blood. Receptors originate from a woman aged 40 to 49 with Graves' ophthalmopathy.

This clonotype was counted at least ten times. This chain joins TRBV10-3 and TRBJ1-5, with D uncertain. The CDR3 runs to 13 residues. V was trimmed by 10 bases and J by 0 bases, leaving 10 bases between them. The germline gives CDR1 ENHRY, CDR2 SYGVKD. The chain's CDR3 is CATRTNSNQPQHF. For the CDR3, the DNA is TGTGCCACCCGTACTAATAGCAATCAGCCCCAGCATTTT.

CDR3 sequence reads: CATSDLRDSQETQYF. CDR3 nucleotides: TGTGCCACCAGTGATCTTCGGGACTCCCAAGAGACCCAGTACTTC. This rearrangement joins TRBV24-1 to TRBJ2-5, with a possible D match to TRBD2 (6 bases). This CDR3 has 15 residues. The V gene's germline CDR1 is KGHDR and CDR2 SFDVKD. V lost 3 bases and J lost 1, with 11 bases in between.

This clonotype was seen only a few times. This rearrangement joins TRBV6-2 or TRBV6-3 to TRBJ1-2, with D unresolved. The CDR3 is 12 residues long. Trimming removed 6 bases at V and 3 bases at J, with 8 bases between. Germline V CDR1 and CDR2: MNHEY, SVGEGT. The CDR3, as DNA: TGTGCCAGCAGGAGCGGGGACTATGGCTACACCTTC. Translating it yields CASRSGDYGYTF.

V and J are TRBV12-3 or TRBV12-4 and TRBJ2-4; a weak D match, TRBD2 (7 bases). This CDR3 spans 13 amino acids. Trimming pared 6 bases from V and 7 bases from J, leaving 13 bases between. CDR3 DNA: TGTGCCAGCAGCCGACCGGGGGGCAACATTCAGTACTTC. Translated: CASSRPGGNIQYF.

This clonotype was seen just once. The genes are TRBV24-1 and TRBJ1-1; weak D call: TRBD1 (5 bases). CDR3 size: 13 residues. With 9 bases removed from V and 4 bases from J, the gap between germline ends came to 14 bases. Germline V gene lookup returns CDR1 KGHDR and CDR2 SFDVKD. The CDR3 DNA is TGTGCCACCGCCCGGGGGAGCGGCACTGAAGCTTTCTTT. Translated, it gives CATARGSGTEAFF.

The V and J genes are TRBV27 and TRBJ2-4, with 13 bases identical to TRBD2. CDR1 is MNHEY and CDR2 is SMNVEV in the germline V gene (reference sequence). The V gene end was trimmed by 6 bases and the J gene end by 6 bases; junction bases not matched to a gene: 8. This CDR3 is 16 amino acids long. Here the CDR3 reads CASRPTSGRAGNIQYF. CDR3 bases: TGTGCCAGCAGACCAACTAGCGGGAGGGCCGGAAACATTCAGTACTTC.

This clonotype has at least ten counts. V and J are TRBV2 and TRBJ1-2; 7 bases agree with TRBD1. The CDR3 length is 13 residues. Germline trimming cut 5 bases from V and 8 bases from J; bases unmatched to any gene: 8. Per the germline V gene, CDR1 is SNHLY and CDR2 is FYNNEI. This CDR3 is CASSPQGSWGYTF. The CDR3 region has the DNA TGTGCCAGCAGTCCACAGGGGTCGTGGGGCTACACCTTC.

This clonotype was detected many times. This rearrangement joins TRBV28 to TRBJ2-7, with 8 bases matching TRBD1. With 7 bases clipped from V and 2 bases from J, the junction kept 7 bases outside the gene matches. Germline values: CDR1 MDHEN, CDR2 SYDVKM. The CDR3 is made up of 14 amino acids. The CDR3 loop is CASIQTGAPYEQYF. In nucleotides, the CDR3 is TGTGCCAGCATTCAGACAGGGGCCCCCTACGAGCAGTACTTC. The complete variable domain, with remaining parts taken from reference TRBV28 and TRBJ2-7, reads DVKVTQSSRYLVKRTGEKVFLECVQDMDHENMFWYRQDPGLGLRLIYFSYDVKMKEKGDIPEGYSVSREKKERFSLILESASTNQTSMYLCASIQTGAPYEQYFGPGTRLTVT.

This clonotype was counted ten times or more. The CDR3 spells CATRQGNQPQHF. The CDR3 coding sequence is TGTGCCACCCGACAGGGCAATCAGCCCCAGCATTTT. The chain employs TRBV27 and TRBJ1-5, with D possibly matching TRBD1 (6 bases). The CDR3 length is 12 residues. Germline V gives CDR1 MNHEY, CDR2 SMNVEV (reference sequence). The V gene lost 10 bases and the J gene lost 2 bases, with 9 bases spanning the gap.

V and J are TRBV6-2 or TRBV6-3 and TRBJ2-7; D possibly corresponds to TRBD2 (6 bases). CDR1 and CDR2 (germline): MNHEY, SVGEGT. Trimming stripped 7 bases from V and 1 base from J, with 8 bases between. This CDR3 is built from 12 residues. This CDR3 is CASTGASYEQYF. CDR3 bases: TGTGCCAGCACGGGAGCTTCCTACGAGCAGTACTTC.

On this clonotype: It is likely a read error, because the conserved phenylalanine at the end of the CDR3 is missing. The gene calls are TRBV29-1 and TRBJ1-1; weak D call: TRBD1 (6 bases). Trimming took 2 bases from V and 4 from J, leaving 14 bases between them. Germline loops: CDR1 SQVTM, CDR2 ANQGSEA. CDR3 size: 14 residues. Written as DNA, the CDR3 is TGCAGCGTTGAATCGGGGGGGCATCGCACTGAAGCTTTCCTT. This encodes CSVESGGHRTEAFL.

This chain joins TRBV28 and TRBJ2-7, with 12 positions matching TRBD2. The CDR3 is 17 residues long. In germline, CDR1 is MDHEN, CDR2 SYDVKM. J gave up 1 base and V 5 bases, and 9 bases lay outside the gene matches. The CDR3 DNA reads TGTGCCAGCAGTCCCATCCTGACTAGCGGGAGATCCTACGAGCAGTACTTC. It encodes CASSPILTSGRSYEQYF.

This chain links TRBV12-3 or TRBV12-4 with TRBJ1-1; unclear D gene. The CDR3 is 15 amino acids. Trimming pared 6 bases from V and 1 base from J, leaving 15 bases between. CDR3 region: CASSPEVEANTEAFF. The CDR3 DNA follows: TGTGCCAGCAGCCCTGAGGTCGAGGCGAACACTGAAGCTTTCTTT.

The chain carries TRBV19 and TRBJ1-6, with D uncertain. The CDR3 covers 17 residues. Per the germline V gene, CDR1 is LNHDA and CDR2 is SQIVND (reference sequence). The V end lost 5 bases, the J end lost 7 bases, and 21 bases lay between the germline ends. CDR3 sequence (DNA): TGTGCCAGTAGTGGGCGGGTGACTCTCCCACCAAATTCACCCCTCCACTTT. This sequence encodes CASSGRVTLPPNSPLHF.

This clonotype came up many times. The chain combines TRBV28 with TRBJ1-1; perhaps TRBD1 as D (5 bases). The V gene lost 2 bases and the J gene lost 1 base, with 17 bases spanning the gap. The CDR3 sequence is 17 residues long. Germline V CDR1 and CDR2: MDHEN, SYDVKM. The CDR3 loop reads CASSLVFGGEENTEAFF. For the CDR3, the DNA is TGTGCCAGCAGTTTAGTTTTTGGGGGAGAGGAGAACACTGAAGCTTTCTTT.

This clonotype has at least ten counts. CDR3 residues: CASSVPLAGGPGETQYF. CDR3 DNA: TGTGCCAGCAGTGTGCCCCTAGCGGGAGGGCCTGGGGAGACCCAGTACTTC. The chain carries TRBV2 and TRBJ2-5, with TRBD2 matching over 12 bases. The V gene's germline CDR1 is SNHLY and CDR2 FYNNEI. There are 17 residues in the CDR3. The ends lost 4 bases at V and 5 bases at J; junction bases unmatched: 11.

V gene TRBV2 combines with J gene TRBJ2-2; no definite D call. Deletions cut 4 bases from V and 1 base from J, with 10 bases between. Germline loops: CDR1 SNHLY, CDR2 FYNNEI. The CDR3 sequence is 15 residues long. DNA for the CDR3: TGTGCCAGCAGTGGGGTCGCCCGGAACACCGGGGAGCTGTTTTTT. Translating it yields CASSGVARNTGELFF. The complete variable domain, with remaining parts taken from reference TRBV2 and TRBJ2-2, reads EPEVTQTPSHQVTQMGQEVILRCVPISNHLYFYWYRQILGQKVEFLVSFYNNEISEKSEIFDDQFSVERPDGSNFTLKIRSTKLEDSAMYFCASSGVARNTGELFFGEGSRLTVL.

The DNA for the CDR3 is TGTGCCAGCAGTTATCCCCAGCCCCAGCATTTT. It encodes CASSYPQPQHF. The J gene is TRBJ1-5, the V gene TRBV6-2 or TRBV6-3, with D hard to call. V dropped 3 bases and J dropped 7 bases, with 4 bases sitting between them. Germline V gives CDR1 MNHEY, CDR2 SVGEGT. CDR3 size: 11 residues.

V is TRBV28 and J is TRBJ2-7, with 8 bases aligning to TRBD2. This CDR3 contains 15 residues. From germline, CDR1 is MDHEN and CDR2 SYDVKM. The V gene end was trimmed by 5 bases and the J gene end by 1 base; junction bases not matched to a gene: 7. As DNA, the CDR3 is TGTGCCAGCAGTGAAACACTAGCGGTATCCTACGAGCAGTACTTC. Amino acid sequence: CASSETLAVSYEQYF.

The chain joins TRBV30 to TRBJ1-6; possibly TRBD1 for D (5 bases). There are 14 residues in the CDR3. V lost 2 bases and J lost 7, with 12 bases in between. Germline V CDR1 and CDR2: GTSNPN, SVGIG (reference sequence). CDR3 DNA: TGTGCCTGGAGTATCGGGGGTGCCAATTCACCCCTCCACTTT. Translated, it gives CAWSIGGANSPLHF.